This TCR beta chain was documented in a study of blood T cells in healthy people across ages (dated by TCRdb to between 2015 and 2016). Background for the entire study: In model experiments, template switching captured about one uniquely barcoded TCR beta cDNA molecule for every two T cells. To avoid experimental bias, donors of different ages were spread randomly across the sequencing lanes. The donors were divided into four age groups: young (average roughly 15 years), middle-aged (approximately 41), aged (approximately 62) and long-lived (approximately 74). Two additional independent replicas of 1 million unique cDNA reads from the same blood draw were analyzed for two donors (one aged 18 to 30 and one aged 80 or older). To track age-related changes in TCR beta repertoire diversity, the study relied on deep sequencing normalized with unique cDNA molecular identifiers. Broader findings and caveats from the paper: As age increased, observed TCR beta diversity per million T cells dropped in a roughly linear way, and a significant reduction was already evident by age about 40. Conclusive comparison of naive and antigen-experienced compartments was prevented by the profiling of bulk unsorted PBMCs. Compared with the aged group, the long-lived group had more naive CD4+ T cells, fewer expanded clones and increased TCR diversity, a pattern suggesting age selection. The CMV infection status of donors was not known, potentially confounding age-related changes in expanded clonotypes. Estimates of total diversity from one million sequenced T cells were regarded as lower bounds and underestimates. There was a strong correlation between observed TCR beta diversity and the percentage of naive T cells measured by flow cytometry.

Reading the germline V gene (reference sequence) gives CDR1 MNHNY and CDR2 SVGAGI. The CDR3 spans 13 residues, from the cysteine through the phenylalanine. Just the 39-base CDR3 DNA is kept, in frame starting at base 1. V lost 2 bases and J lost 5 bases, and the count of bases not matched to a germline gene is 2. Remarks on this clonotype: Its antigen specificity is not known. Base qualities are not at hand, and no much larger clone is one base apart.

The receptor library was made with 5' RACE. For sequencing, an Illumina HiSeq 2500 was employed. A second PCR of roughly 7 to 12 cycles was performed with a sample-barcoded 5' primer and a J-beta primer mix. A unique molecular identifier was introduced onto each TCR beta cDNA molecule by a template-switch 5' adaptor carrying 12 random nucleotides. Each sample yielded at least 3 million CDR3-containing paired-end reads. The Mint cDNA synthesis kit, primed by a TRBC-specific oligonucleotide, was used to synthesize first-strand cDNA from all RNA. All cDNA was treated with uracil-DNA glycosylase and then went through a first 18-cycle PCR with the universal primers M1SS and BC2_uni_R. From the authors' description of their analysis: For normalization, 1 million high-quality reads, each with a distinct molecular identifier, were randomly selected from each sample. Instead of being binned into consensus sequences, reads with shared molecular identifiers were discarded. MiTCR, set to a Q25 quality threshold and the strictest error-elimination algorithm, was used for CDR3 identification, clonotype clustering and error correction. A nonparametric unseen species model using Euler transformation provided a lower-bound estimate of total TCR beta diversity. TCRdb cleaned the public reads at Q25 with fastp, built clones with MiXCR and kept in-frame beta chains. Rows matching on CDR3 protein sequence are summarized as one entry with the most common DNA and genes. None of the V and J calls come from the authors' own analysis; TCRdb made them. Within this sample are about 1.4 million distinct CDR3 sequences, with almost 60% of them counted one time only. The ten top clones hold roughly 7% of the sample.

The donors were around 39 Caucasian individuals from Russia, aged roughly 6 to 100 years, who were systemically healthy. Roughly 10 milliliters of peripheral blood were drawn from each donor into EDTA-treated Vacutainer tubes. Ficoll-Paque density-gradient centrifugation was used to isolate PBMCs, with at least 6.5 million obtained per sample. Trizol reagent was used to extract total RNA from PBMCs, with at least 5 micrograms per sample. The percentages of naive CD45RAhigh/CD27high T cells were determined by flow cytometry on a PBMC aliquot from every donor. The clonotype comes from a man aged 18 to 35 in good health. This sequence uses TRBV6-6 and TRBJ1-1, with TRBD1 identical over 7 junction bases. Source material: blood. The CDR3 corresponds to CASSYRGPTEAFF. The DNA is TGTGCCAGCAGTTACAGGGGGCCGACTGAAGCTTTCTTT.